A single sample is the source of the 23 T cell receptor beta chains below, sequenced in a study of cytomegalovirus exposure and HLA in healthy donors. Amplification used 60 Vbeta primers and 13 Jbeta primers. Profiling relied on immunoSEQ multiplex PCR, and the TCRdb table lists in-frame clones only, not all of them. Altogether 200,000 or so clones are present, 83% being singletons, with the ten largest covering about 1.4%. Material for sequencing was PBMCs. Receptors originate from a girl aged 5-17 years in good health and CMV-seronegative.

This chain uses TRBV18 with TRBJ1-2, with D maybe TRBD1 (6 bases). The CDR3 consists of 14 residues. The V end was cut by 3 bases, the J end by 6 bases, with 14 bases between. From germline, CDR1 is KGHSH and CDR2 LQKENI. DNA of the CDR3: TGTGCCAGCTCACCTTACAGGGAGCCGGATGGCTACACCTTC. It is translated as CASSPYREPDGYTF.

The rearrangement uses TRBV7-2 and TRBJ2-3; 9 nucleotides line up with TRBD2. The CDR3 is 16 residues long. V lost 5 bases and J lost 7; bases outside the gene matches: 13. Germline V gene sequence: CDR1 SGHTA, CDR2 FQGNSA. CDR3 DNA: TGTGCCAGCAGCGCCCTTGGGCTAGCGGGACCAAATACGCAGTATTTT. Translated, it gives CASSALGLAGPNTQYF. Together with reference TRBV7-2 and TRBJ2-3, the CDR3 gives the full variable domain: GAGVSQSPSNKVTEKGKDVELRCDPISGHTALYWYRQSLGQGLEFLIYFQGNSAPDKSGLPSDRFSAERTGGSVSTLTIQRTQQEDSAVYLCASSALGLAGPNTQYFGPGTRLTVL.

The J gene is TRBJ1-2, the V gene TRBV27; TRBD1 agrees at 8 bases. The length of the CDR3 is 15 residues. The trim removed 5 bases at V and 4 bases at J, leaving 9 bases unmatched. The germline CDR1 and CDR2 sequences are MNHEY and SMNVEV (reference sequence). For the CDR3, the DNA is TGTGCCAGCAGTAGGGGACAGGTCGGCGGCTATGGCTACACCTTC. Amino acids: CASSRGQVGGYGYTF.

This clone was found a few times. CDR3 DNA sequence: TGTGCCAGCCAACGAGGGAGGTCAACTGAAGCTTTCTTT. It yields the protein CASQRGRSTEAFF. The chain combines TRBV6-1 with TRBJ1-1; D gene unclear. V gave up 8 bases and J gave up 5 bases, with 15 bases separating them. Germline assignment: CDR1 MNHNS and CDR2 SASEGT. The CDR3 has 13 amino acids.

This rearrangement joins TRBV28 to TRBJ1-1, with no clear D. The V gene's germline CDR1 is MDHEN and CDR2 SYDVKM. The CDR3 contains 12 residues. With 5 bases removed from V and 2 bases from J, the gap between germline ends came to 6 bases. The CDR3 sequence: CASSPPNTEAFF. CDR3 in DNA: TGTGCCAGCAGTCCTCCCAACACTGAAGCTTTCTTT.

CDR3 amino acids: CASSPQWRGDNEQFF. The CDR3 DNA reads as TGTGCCAGCAGCCCCCAATGGCGGGGGGACAATGAGCAGTTCTTC. The rearrangement uses TRBV9 and TRBJ2-1, with 8 positions matching TRBD2. The V gene's germline CDR1 is SGDLS and CDR2 YYNGEE. Trimming cost V 4 bases and J 5 bases; bases outside gene matches: 8. The CDR3 sequence is 15 residues long.

The chain has TRBV5-1 and TRBJ2-3; D perhaps matches TRBD1 (5 bases). The CDR3 is made up of 13 amino acids. CDR1 and CDR2 from the germline V gene are SGHRS and YFSETQ. V lost 1 base, J lost 3 bases, and 6 bases lay in between. The CDR3 region is CASSLKGTDTQYF. The CDR3 DNA reads as TGCGCCAGCAGCTTGAAGGGGACAGATACGCAGTATTTT. The whole variable domain, filled in from reference TRBV5-1 and TRBJ2-3, reads KAGVTQTPRYLIKTRGQQVTLSCSPISGHRSVSWYQQTPGQGLQFLFEYFSETQRNKGNFPGRFSGRQFSNSRSEMNVSTLELGDSALYLCASSLKGTDTQYFGPGTRLTVL.

V gene TRBV7-7 combines with J gene TRBJ2-5; D is ambiguous. The V end lost 7 bases, the J end lost 1 base, and 16 bases lay between the germline ends. CDR1 SSHAT and CDR2 FNYEAQ come from the germline V gene (reference sequence). The CDR3 spans 15 residues. In nucleotides, the CDR3 is TGTGCCAGCACCCCCCTGTGGCGGCGCCAAGAGACCCAGTACTTC. Translating it yields CASTPLWRRQETQYF.

The chain has TRBV28 and TRBJ1-1; D remains unclear. CDR1 and CDR2 (germline): MDHEN, SYDVKM. This CDR3 spans 14 amino acids. V lost 6 bases and J lost 1, with 12 bases in between. The CDR3 is CASRPGRANTEAFF. The CDR3 region has the DNA TGTGCCAGCAGACCCGGGAGGGCGAACACTGAAGCTTTCTTT.

V usage is TRBV7-3 and J usage is TRBJ2-5, with D possibly matching TRBD2 (6 bases). Germline V gene sequence: CDR1 SGHTA, CDR2 FQGTGA. The CDR3 totals 15 residues. V was cut by 1 base and J by 1 base, with 10 bases left in between. The CDR3 reads CASSLIGGGQETQYF. CDR3 sequence (DNA): TGTGCCAGCAGCTTAATCGGGGGAGGCCAAGAGACCCAGTACTTC.

The J gene is TRBJ2-7, the V gene TRBV28; D is possibly TRBD1 (6 bases). Trimming took off 6 bases at V and 0 bases at J, with 15 bases between the two ends. CDR3 length: 15 amino acids. CDR1 is MDHEN and CDR2 is SYDVKM in the germline V gene. The chain's CDR3 is CASSTDTGISYEQYF. CDR3 nucleotide sequence: TGTGCCAGCAGCACTGATACAGGGATCTCCTACGAGCAGTACTTC.

This clone has a handful of counts. J is TRBJ1-3 and V is TRBV2, with unresolved D. The V gene lost 9 bases and the J gene lost 0 bases, with 6 bases spanning the gap. The CDR3 extends over 12 amino acids. The germline CDR1 and CDR2 sequences are SNHLY and FYNNEI. The CDR3 DNA follows: TGTGCCAGAAAGAGCTCTGGAAACACCATATATTTT. It is translated as CARKSSGNTIYF.

This clone was seen a single time. This rearrangement joins TRBV7-9 to TRBJ2-3; D is perhaps TRBD1 (6 bases). Germline CDR1 reads SEHNR; CDR2 reads FQNEAQ (reference sequence). Trimming stripped 5 bases from V and 4 bases from J, with 19 bases between. This CDR3 spans 16 amino acids. The CDR3 sequence is CASSPPAGDGADTQYF. DNA for the CDR3: TGTGCCAGCAGCCCCCCGGCAGGGGACGGGGCAGATACGCAGTATTTT.

The chain employs TRBV28 and TRBJ2-7; 8 bases are a match to TRBD1. J lost 6 bases, V lost 9 bases, and 4 bases had no gene match. This CDR3 contains 11 residues. The germline gives CDR1 MDHEN, CDR2 SYDVKM. CDR3: CASNQGAEQYF. DNA of the CDR3: TGTGCCAGTAACCAGGGGGCCGAGCAGTACTTC. Full variable domain (remainder filled in from reference TRBV28 and TRBJ2-7): DVKVTQSSRYLVKRTGEKVFLECVQDMDHENMFWYRQDPGLGLRLIYFSYDVKMKEKGDIPEGYSVSREKKERFSLILESASTNQTSMYLCASNQGAEQYFGPGTRLTVT.

This rearrangement joins TRBV28 to TRBJ1-5; 10 bases fit TRBD1. From germline, CDR1 is MDHEN and CDR2 SYDVKM. V lost 4 bases, J lost 7 bases, and 4 bases stayed unmatched. The CDR3 has 14 amino acids. The DNA of the CDR3 is TGTGCCAGCAGTTGGACAGGGGGGTGGCAGCCCCAGCATTTT. Its protein is CASSWTGGWQPQHF.

CDR3 coding DNA: TGTGCCAGCAGCGTAGGAAGCGGGGGGGCCAACGAGCAGTACTTC. Residues: CASSVGSGGANEQYF. The chain couples TRBV9 to TRBJ2-7; 10 bases line up with TRBD2. V lost 0 bases, J lost 5 bases, and 5 bases stayed unmatched. From germline, CDR1 is SGDLS and CDR2 YYNGEE. The CDR3 loop spans 15 amino acids.

The chain recombines TRBV6-5 with TRBJ1-5; D call uncertain. The CDR3 has 13 residues. Germline V gene lookup returns CDR1 MNHEY and CDR2 SVGAGI. V was clipped by 0 bases and J by 6 bases, with 6 bases between them. The CDR3 protein is CASSYSKRQPQHF. In DNA form, the CDR3 reads TGTGCCAGCAGTTACTCGAAGCGTCAGCCCCAGCATTTT.

The chain joins TRBV15 to TRBJ1-2; D call uncertain. The CDR3 totals 13 residues. CDR1 is LNHNV, CDR2 YYDKDF, per germline (reference sequence). Trimming stripped 5 bases from V and 4 bases from J, with 11 bases between. The chain's CDR3 is CATSAGTGYGYTF. The CDR3 nucleotides are TGTGCCACCAGCGCAGGAACTGGCTATGGCTACACCTTC.

The chain recombines TRBV13 with TRBJ2-7; D perhaps matches TRBD1 (6 bases). Trimming removed 3 bases from V and 4 bases from J, with 16 bases in between. In germline, CDR1 is PRHDT, CDR2 FYEKMQ (reference sequence). CDR3 size: 15 residues. This CDR3 is CASSFQGLSPYEQYF. CDR3 in DNA: TGTGCCAGCAGCTTCCAGGGGTTAAGTCCTTACGAGCAGTACTTC.

In its sample, this clone was seen once. The chain links TRBV6-1 to TRBJ1-2, with no clear D. Germline CDR1 MNHNS, CDR2 SASEGT. The CDR3 totals 12 residues. The V gene lost 2 bases and the J gene lost 7 bases, with 8 bases spanning the gap. The CDR3 DNA reads TGTGCCAGCAGTGAACTCTTAGCTGGCTACACCTTC. Residues: CASSELLAGYTF.

The chain carries TRBV11-2 and TRBJ2-3; maybe TRBD2 (5 bases). Per germline, CDR1 SGHAT and CDR2 FQNNGV. The CDR3 spans 11 residues. The V end lost 4 bases, the J end lost 11 bases, and 10 bases lay between the germline ends. For the CDR3, the DNA is TGTGCCAGCAGCTCACGGGGTGGGCAGTATTTT. Amino acid sequence: CASSSRGGQYF.

J is TRBJ1-2 and V is TRBV30; 7 bases are shared with TRBD1. Unmatched junction bases numbered 6, after V lost 4 bases and J lost 1 base. CDR1 GTSNPN and CDR2 SVGIG come from the germline V gene (reference sequence). This CDR3 spans 14 amino acids. CDR3 nucleotide sequence: TGTGCCTGGATTCGACAGGGCCTTAACTATGGCTACACCTTC. Its translation: CAWIRQGLNYGYTF.

The chain is built from TRBV4-3 and TRBJ1-1; possibly TRBD1 for D (5 bases). Germline loops: CDR1 LGHNA, CDR2 YSLEER. The CDR3 is made up of 15 amino acids. V dropped 0 bases and J dropped 4 bases, with 12 bases sitting between them. The CDR3 region has the DNA TGCGCCAGCAGCCAAGATACCAGGGCCCTCACTGAAGCTTTCTTT. Its protein product is CASSQDTRALTEAFF.